This T cell receptor beta chain was found in a study of cytomegalovirus exposure and HLA in healthy donors (dated by TCRdb to about 2017). Background for the entire study: An earlier analysis of about 530 of the donors reported around 280 Gb of sequence data and 117 million unique TCR beta sequences obtained from about 170 million T cells. Roughly 290 gigabases of sequencing data and roughly 81 million unique TCR sequences made up an early release that covered several hundred HLA-typed donors. Of the roughly 390 genotyped donors, about 84% fell in the genetic ancestry cluster associated with self-reported Caucasian donors. The aim of the study was to test whether cataloging public T cell receptors could identify signatures of past pathogen exposure. Using immunosequencing, the study profiled T cell repertoires from approximately 700 subjects and related those repertoires to cytomegalovirus serostatus. Besides the first cohort of roughly 700 subjects, a separate validation cohort made up of 120 different subjects was used. High-throughput TCR immunosequencing, statistical association of individual TCRs with disease status, and machine learning were combined to predict cytomegalovirus infection status. In a later analysis, previously published TCR beta repertoires from 500 to 750 donors were re-analyzed and high-resolution HLA genotyping was added so that TCR occurrence patterns could be studied. Rather than using new phenotypic data, the later analysis identified candidate immune exposures from TCR beta sequences and from how often those sequences occurred across donors. In an earlier analysis of around 540 of the donors, high-throughput TCR beta sequencing was used to judge whether each TCR beta V gene segment behaved as functional or pseudogenic. Alongside the repertoire data, information on donor age, sex, ethnicity and CMV serostatus was compiled. In a later genetic analysis, genome-wide SNP genotypes for about 65% of the roughly 670 donors were used, and that subset was treated as a discovery cohort. Every discovery cohort repertoire had been produced on one sequencing platform. Class I and class II HLA loci were covered by the typing at four-digit resolution. The number of donors typed differed by locus, with 629-630 for A, B, C, DRB1 and DQB1, around 520 for DQA1, 600 to 610 for DPA1, and approximately 470 for DPB1. About five DR-DQ haplotypes were handled as single units for association and clustering because linkage in the cohort was strong. On average, 235,054 unique TCR beta nucleotide sequences were sequenced per donor among a few hundred genotyped donors of the cohort, with about 19% of those sequences being non-productive. Paper-wide results and their limitations: In a later genetic analysis, a missense DCLRE1C variant was associated with V-gene and J-gene trimming of TCR beta chains, and the association was replicated in an independent cohort. A later analysis associated 17,000 or so TCR beta sequences with specific HLA alleles at a false discovery rate of 0.05. According to a later analysis, most CMV-associated TCR beta chains appeared to be HLA-restricted, and the HLA associations seemed to be driven largely by CMV exposure. Most TCR sequences were seen in very few donors, while some public TCRs were found in many individuals. Assigning TCR associations to individual alleles was difficult when HLA alleles, especially DR and DQ, strongly co-occurred. Some IMGT-functional V segments, including TRBV6-2 and TRBV6-3, could not be told apart with the 87-base-pair reads, so those segments were excluded. In vitro tests confirmed that a few of the cytomegalovirus-associated TCR beta chains recognize cytomegalovirus antigens. In an earlier analysis of a few hundred of the donors, most TCR beta V segments were observed in productive rearrangements about 87% or about 30% of the time, broadly matching IMGT annotations. Compared with equally common non-associated chains, HLA-associated TCR beta chains in a later analysis were more clonally expanded and had lower generation probabilities. The authors suggested that the approach could potentially be extended to other disease states and immunological phenotypes. The only immune exposure information available for the cohort was CMV serostatus. The classifier was reported to diagnose cytomegalovirus status with high specificity and sensitivity in both the original cohort and the validation cohort. A cluster of highly shared sequence variants was judged likely to represent a technical artifact of the sequencing pipeline. Only TCR beta chains were sequenced in this cohort, and the absence of alpha or paired-chain data limited detectable features. Presence/absence analyses assumed roughly uniform sequencing depth across donors, an assumption that may not hold. Linkage disequilibrium might explain the correlated functional status among segregating V segments, but an unknown experimental factor could not be ruled out. Around 16 rarely observed V segments, including chromosome 9 orphons, were excluded from the earlier analysis of about 610 of the donors because counts were too low. In a later analysis, the rate of TCR association differed among HLA loci, with DRB1 alleles having the most associated TCRs and HLA-C alleles having the fewest. Because HLA typing was missing for some donors at each locus, association tests included only the typed subset. A further reported finding was that TCR beta sequences accurately predicted the HLA-A and HLA-B alleles for most subjects in the first cohort. Several of the top co-occurrence clusters appeared to be linked to parvovirus B19, influenza, CMV and Epstein-Barr virus, according to a later analysis. A later genetic analysis reported fewer N-insertions in productive TCRs among donors in an Asian-associated ancestry cluster than the roughly 690-donor mean. In the study, approximately 160 TCR beta chains were listed as associated with cytomegalovirus.

The cohort consisted of 650 to 700 healthy bone marrow donors. At the time of sampling, every cohort member was nominally healthy, though immune exposures that went unrecorded were likely present. The donor was CMV seropositive and was included in the group of some 290 seropositive cohort members. Every donor gave a peripheral blood sample, and the peripheral blood mononuclear cells from that sample were used for TCR beta sequencing. Genomic DNA extraction from the blood cell samples was performed with the Qiagen DNeasy Blood Extraction Kit. The CDR1 and CDR2 encoded by the germline V gene are MNHEY and SVGAGI. V trim: 4 bases; J trim: 1 base; unmatched bases: 4. The CDR3 holds 16 amino acids from the cysteine to the phenylalanine. Only the CDR3 DNA stays, 48 bases, in frame from base 1. Preparation of the library involved the immunoSEQ multiplex PCR assay. A mixture of 60 forward primers for TCR Vbeta segments and 13 reverse primers for TCR Jbeta segments was used in the multiplex PCR. The CDR3 region of rearranged TCR beta genes was amplified from genomic DNA by a multiplex PCR assay. On the Illumina HiSeq System, the amplified TCR beta libraries were sequenced as 87-base-pair reads. Processing in the source paper ran as follows. A later analysis counted tens of millions of unique TCR beta chains across the 690 or so repertoires, and some 11 million of these chains were shared by at least two donors. A nearest-neighbor algorithm error-corrected the raw reads and collapsed the reads into unique sequences, merging closely related sequences to remove PCR and sequencing errors. Alignment of CDR3 sequences to IMGT reference sequences was used to assign V, D and J gene segments. For a sequence to be retained, a match of at least six nucleotides was required to both a V gene segment and a J gene segment. A rearrangement was called productive if the CDR3 had no stop codons and remained in frame with V and J, and every other rearrangement was called non-productive. Following IMGT convention, CDR3 was defined as the stretch from the second conserved V-encoded cysteine to the conserved J-encoded phenylalanine. The earlier analysis of 587 of the donors excluded sequences that lacked an unambiguous match to a single V gene segment. In an earlier analysis of about 590 of the donors, a V segment was called functional when productive rearrangements were above 56.7%, and segregating when the standard deviation between donors exceeded 5%. To diagnose cytomegalovirus status from the catalog of TCR beta chain sequences, a statistical classification framework was built. V and J gene assignment, in a later analysis, came from comparing TCR nucleotide sequences with IMGT/GENE-DB human TR gene sequences. A later analysis assigned CDR3 sequences and most-parsimonious VDJ recombination scenarios with the TCRdist pipeline. In a later analysis, each TCR beta chain was defined by its CDR3 amino acid sequence together with its V-gene family, and reads without a unique V-gene family were excluded. As a way to deal with suspected cross-contamination and a sequencing artifact, a later analysis dropped nearly 600 nucleotide sequences that were highly shared and had low generation probability. In a later analysis, a clonal expansion index for each public chain was calculated from normalized within-repertoire ranks of inferred template counts. Generation probabilities in a later analysis came from a VDJ recombination model fitted to out-of-frame rearrangements, and those results were checked against IGoR. Hypergeometric tests were used in a later analysis to score TCR-TCR, TCR-HLA and TCR-CMV co-occurrence, with a repertoire-size bias correction applied to the TCR pairs. A later analysis estimated false discovery rates by permuting HLA or CMV assignments 20 times. A later analysis grouped co-occurring TCRs with DBSCAN, adding TCRdist sequence similarity when clustering within HLA-allele-positive subsets. Repertoires with fewer than 30,000 or more than 120,000 public chains were left out of co-occurrence clustering, as were a handful of repertoires with anomalous nucleotide sharing. The immuneACCESS repertoire file appears here via TCRdb, limited to in-frame rearrangements. These files lack a portion of the clones; in checked studies, under half of the deficit traces to unresolved V genes, and the cause of the others is not known. The V and J calls and the clone size are those of that table, but D and trimming were determined from the DNA. The sample table shows fewer than 250,000 clones, and more than 60% are seen once. Together, the top ten hold over 2% of the sample.

This clone has just one count. Its antigen has not been determined. It has no much larger one-base neighbor in the sample; base qualities were not kept. The receptor was isolated from a woman under 40 in good health and CMV-seropositive. The sample was PBMCs. In this chain, TRBV6-5 is recombined with TRBJ2-6; TRBD1 matches 7 bases in the middle. The DNA sequence is as follows: TGTGCCAGCAGTTCTTACAGGGGATCTGGGGCCAACGTCCTGACTTTC. The encoded protein is CASSSYRGSGANVLTF.